One T cell receptor (beta chain) is described in this entry. Its antigen remains unidentified. In total, 600 or so healthy bone marrow donors made up the cohort. All cohort members were sampled while nominally healthy, although unrecorded immune exposures were likely present. The donor was CMV seronegative and belonged to the group of 352 seronegative cohort members. A peripheral blood sample was provided by each donor, and peripheral blood mononuclear cells were used for TCR beta sequencing. The Qiagen DNeasy Blood Extraction Kit was used to extract genomic DNA from the blood cell samples. Relative to germline, V is 5 bases shorter and J is 2 bases shorter, with 10 bases between their ends. Spanning cysteine to phenylalanine, the CDR3 consists of 13 amino acids. Only the CDR3 DNA is retained, 39 bases long and in frame from the first base. The germline V gene (reference sequence) sets CDR1 to PRHDT and CDR2 to FYEKMQ.

The library was obtained by the immunoSEQ multiplex PCR assay. For the multiplex PCR, a mixture combining 60 forward primers for TCR Vbeta segments and 13 reverse primers for TCR Jbeta segments was used. The CDR3 region of rearranged TCR beta genes was amplified from genomic DNA with a multiplex PCR assay. The amplified TCR beta libraries were sequenced on the Illumina HiSeq System as 87-base-pair reads. The paper's processing steps were these. A later analysis counted approximately 74 million unique TCR beta chains across the 550 to 800 repertoires, and 9 million to 14 million of these chains were shared by at least two donors. Raw reads were error-corrected and collapsed into unique sequences by a nearest-neighbor algorithm in which closely related sequences were merged to remove PCR and sequencing errors. Alignment of CDR3 sequences to IMGT reference sequences was used to assign V, D and J gene segments. For a sequence to be retained, a match of at least six nucleotides to both a V gene segment and a J gene segment was required. A rearrangement counted as productive if the CDR3 had no stop codons and remained in frame with V and J, and every other rearrangement counted as non-productive. Following IMGT convention, CDR3 was defined as the stretch from the second conserved V-encoded cysteine to the conserved J-encoded phenylalanine. In an earlier analysis of 500 to 650 of the donors, sequences lacking an unambiguous match to a single V gene segment were excluded. In an earlier analysis of about 590 of the donors, a V segment was called functional when productive rearrangements were above 56.7%, and segregating when the standard deviation between donors exceeded 5%. A statistical classification framework was built for diagnosing cytomegalovirus status from the catalog of TCR beta chain sequences. A later analysis assigned V and J genes by comparing TCR nucleotide sequences with IMGT/GENE-DB human TR gene sequences. In a later analysis, CDR3 sequences and most-parsimonious VDJ recombination scenarios were assigned using the TCRdist pipeline. In a later analysis, every TCR beta chain was defined by the combination of its CDR3 amino acid sequence and its V-gene family, and reads without a unique V-gene family were dropped. A later analysis removed several hundred highly shared, low-generation-probability nucleotide sequences to deal with suspected cross-contamination and a sequencing artifact. In a later analysis, a clonal expansion index for each public chain was calculated from normalized within-repertoire ranks of inferred template counts. Generation probabilities in a later analysis came from a VDJ recombination model fitted to out-of-frame rearrangements, and those results were checked against IGoR. In a later analysis, hypergeometric tests were used to score TCR-TCR, TCR-HLA and TCR-CMV co-occurrence, with a repertoire-size bias correction applied to TCR pairs. To estimate false discovery rates, a later analysis permuted the HLA or CMV assignments 20 times. In a later analysis, co-occurring TCRs were grouped using DBSCAN, and TCRdist sequence similarity was added for clustering within HLA-allele-positive subsets. Repertoires with fewer than 30,000 or more than 120,000 public chains were left out of co-occurrence clustering, as were five repertoires with anomalous nucleotide sharing. The table comes from immuneACCESS by way of TCRdb, which keeps in-frame sequences with V and J called. Part of the clones is missing from these tables; in studies checked, under half for an unresolved V gene and the rest for unknown reasons. For V, J and clone size, that table is used; D and trimming come from the DNA. The sample table holds some 130,000 clones. The ten largest clones add up to approximately 1.8% of the sample.

These data come from a study of cytomegalovirus exposure and HLA in healthy donors (TCRdb year 2017). Describing the broader study: An earlier analysis of 587 of the donors reported 276 Gb of sequence data and 90 million to 120 million unique TCR beta sequences obtained from roughly 180 million T cells. Approximately 310 gigabases of sequencing data and 70 million to 85 million unique TCR sequences were included in an early release covering 500 to 750 HLA-typed donors. The genetic ancestry cluster associated with self-reported Caucasian donors included around four fifths of the roughly 400 genotyped donors. The study was designed to test whether signatures of past pathogen exposure could be identified by cataloging public T cell receptors. The study profiled the T cell repertoires of under 850 subjects by immunosequencing and related them to cytomegalovirus serostatus. A separate validation cohort of 100 to 150 different subjects was used in addition to the roughly 670-subject first cohort. To predict cytomegalovirus infection status, the study combined high-throughput TCR immunosequencing, statistical association of individual TCRs with disease status, and machine learning. A later analysis re-examined previously published TCR beta repertoires from just over 650 donors and added high-resolution HLA genotyping to investigate patterns of TCR occurrence. In the later analysis, no new phenotypic data were used to find candidate immune exposures; instead, reliance was placed on TCR beta sequences and their occurrence across donors. An earlier analysis of some 600 of the donors applied high-throughput TCR beta sequencing to assess whether each TCR beta V gene segment acted as functional or pseudogenic. Donor age, sex, ethnicity and CMV serostatus were compiled alongside the repertoire data. A later genetic analysis took genome-wide SNP genotypes for about 60% of the roughly 670 donors and used that subset as a discovery cohort. All discovery cohort repertoires had been generated using a single sequencing platform. Class I and class II HLA loci were covered by the typing at four-digit resolution. The number of typed donors differed by locus: about 620-640 for A, B, C, DRB1 and DQB1; 500 to 550 for DQA1; approximately 600 for DPA1; and roughly 470 for DPB1. Four to six DR-DQ haplotypes were handled as single units for association and clustering, since linkage in the cohort was strong. Among around 400 genotyped donors of the cohort, an average of approximately 220,000 unique TCR beta nucleotide sequences was sequenced per donor, of which about 18% were non-productive. The paper's findings and limits, for the study overall: The 87-base-pair reads could not distinguish some IMGT-functional V segments, including TRBV6-2 and TRBV6-3, so those segments were excluded. HLA typing was unavailable for some donors at each locus, so association tests used only the typed subset. The study listed 150 to 200 TCR beta chains as associated with cytomegalovirus. Most CMV-associated TCR beta chains appeared to be HLA-restricted in a later analysis, and the HLA associations seemed to be driven largely by CMV exposure. Immune exposure information for the cohort was limited to CMV serostatus. Because counts were too low, about 18 rarely observed V segments, including chromosome 9 orphons, were excluded from the earlier analysis of 587 of the donors. Linkage disequilibrium might explain the correlated functional status among segregating V segments, but an unknown experimental factor could not be ruled out. In a later genetic analysis, a missense DCLRE1C variant was associated with V-gene and J-gene trimming of TCR beta chains, and the association was replicated in an independent cohort. Several of the top co-occurrence clusters appeared to be linked to parvovirus B19, influenza, CMV and Epstein-Barr virus, according to a later analysis. A further reported finding was that TCR beta sequences accurately predicted the HLA-A and HLA-B alleles for most subjects in the first cohort. According to a later genetic analysis, donors in an Asian-associated ancestry cluster had fewer N-insertions in productive TCRs than the approximately 630-donor mean. The authors suggested that the approach could potentially be generalized to other disease states and immunological phenotypes. In a later analysis, the rate of TCR association differed among HLA loci, with DRB1 alleles having the most associated TCRs and HLA-C alleles having the fewest. In both the original and validation cohorts, the classifier was reported to diagnose cytomegalovirus status with high specificity and sensitivity. The sequencing pipeline was judged likely to have produced a cluster of highly shared sequence variants as a technical artifact. An earlier analysis of approximately 530 of the donors showed that most TCR beta V segments appeared in productive rearrangements either about 87% or about 30% of the time, which broadly matched IMGT annotations. A few of the identified cytomegalovirus-associated TCR beta chains were confirmed in vitro to be specific for cytomegalovirus antigens. Assigning TCR associations to individual alleles was difficult when HLA alleles, especially DR and DQ, strongly co-occurred. Most TCR sequences were seen in very few donors, while some public TCRs were found in many individuals. The cohort was sequenced for TCR beta chains only, and without alpha or paired-chain data the features that could be detected were limited. In a later analysis, 15,000 to 20,000 TCR beta sequences were associated with specific HLA alleles at a false discovery rate of 0.05. Presence/absence analyses assumed roughly uniform sequencing depth across donors, an assumption that may not hold. In a later analysis, HLA-associated TCR beta chains showed more clonal expansion and lower generation probabilities than non-associated chains that were equally common.

This chain joins TRBV13 to TRBJ2-7; TRBD2 might be the D gene, on 6 matching bases. This clonotype was obtained from a man younger than 35 in good health and CMV-seronegative. The sequenced material came from PBMCs. The CDR3 region has the sequence CASSLGLTYEQYF. The bases are TGTGCCAGCAGCCTGGGACTGACCTACGAGCAGTACTTC.